The 30 T cell receptor beta chains presented below share a single source sample, sequenced in a study of blood T cell repertoires in COVID-19. Repertoires were generated with immunoSEQ multiplex PCR, while TCRdb's copy carries only in-frame clones and drops some. The sample contains 55,000 to 80,000 clones, about three quarters of which appear only once. The sequencing input was peripheral blood. These TCRs come from a human donor in a cohort sampled during active COVID-19.

This clone was counted a few times. The CDR3 DNA reads TGTGCCAGCAGCCGTCGACTAGCGGGGGACCAAGAGACCCAGTACTTC. The encoded protein is CASSRRLAGDQETQYF. This chain joins TRBV7-6 and TRBJ2-5, with TRBD2 identical over 12 bases. Germline V CDR1 and CDR2: SGHVS, FNYEAQ. V shed 5 bases, J shed 0 bases, and the junction held 4 bases outside the gene matches. The length of the CDR3 is 16 residues.

In its sample, this clone was seen once. The chain combines TRBV5-1 with TRBJ2-7; 10 nucleotides align to TRBD1. CDR1 is SGHRS and CDR2 is YFSETQ in the germline V gene. V dropped 4 bases and J dropped 2; count of bases not matched to a gene: 6. The CDR3 is 15 amino acids. The CDR3 sequence: CASSTTGTGAYEQYF. Here the CDR3 DNA reads TGCGCCAGCAGCACCACCGGGACAGGGGCCTACGAGCAGTACTTC.

The CDR3 region is CASSSSYRNTGELFF. Written as DNA, the CDR3 is TGTGCCAGCAGTTCTTCTTACAGGAACACCGGGGAGCTGTTTTTT. The V gene is TRBV6-2 or TRBV6-3, the J gene TRBJ2-2, with unresolved D. The ends were cut back, 4 bases at V and 1 base at J, with 10 bases in the middle. The CDR3 spans 15 residues. CDR1 is MNHEY and CDR2 is SVGEGT in the germline V gene.

In the case of this clone: Compared with germline, one end of the junction differs, possibly owing to a read error. The sample has other DNA sequences that encode this CDR3 too. The CDR3 spells CASSQDVLRGSYGYTF. DNA of the CDR3: TGTGCCAGCAGCCAAGATGTGTTGCGGGGCAGCTATGGTTACACCTTC. The chain joins TRBV3-1 (or the pseudogene TRBV3-2) to TRBJ1-2; TRBD1 might be the D (5 bases). The CDR3 covers 16 residues. The germline V gene has CDR1 LGHDT and CDR2 YNNKEL (reference sequence).

CDR3 amino acids: CASGRPGGQGNEQFF. The CDR3 DNA follows: TGTGCTAGTGGTCGTCCCGGGGGGCAGGGCAATGAGCAGTTCTTC. This sequence joins TRBV12-5 and TRBJ2-1, with D possibly TRBD2 on 7 matching bases. The CDR3 has 15 residues. Germline V CDR1 and CDR2: LGHNT, FRNRAP. The V and J ends lost 5 bases and 6 bases respectively, with 17 bases between them.

V usage is TRBV30 and J usage is TRBJ2-3, with 8 bases fitting TRBD1. The germline V gene encodes CDR1 GTSNPN and CDR2 SVGIG (reference sequence). V lost 4 bases and J lost 5; bases outside the gene matches: 2. The CDR3 is made up of 12 amino acids. This CDR3 is CAWTGGIDTQYF. The CDR3 DNA reads TGTGCCTGGACAGGGGGCATAGATACGCAGTATTTT.

CDR3 amino acids: CASSLVRAEAFF. The CDR3 nucleotides read TGTGCCAGCAGCCTAGTGAGGGCCGAAGCTTTCTTT. This rearrangement joins TRBV9 to TRBJ1-1; D ambiguous. Trimming stripped 4 bases from V and 8 bases from J, with 12 bases between. The CDR3 is 12 residues long. Per the germline V gene, CDR1 is SGDLS and CDR2 is YYNGEE. Together with reference TRBV9 and TRBJ1-1, the CDR3 gives the full variable domain: DSGVTQTPKHLITATGQRVTLRCSPRSGDLSVYWYQQSLDQGLQFLIQYYNGEERAKGNILERFSAQQFPDLHSELNLSSLELGDSALYFCASSLVRAEAFFGQGTRLTVV.

The chain uses TRBV19 and TRBJ2-7; the match to TRBD2 covers 11 bases. CDR3 length equals 14 residues. Looked up from germline, CDR1 is LNHDA and CDR2 is SQIVND (reference sequence). V shed 5 bases, J shed 4 bases, and the junction held 4 bases outside the gene matches. CDR3 sequence reads: CASSPTSGGYEQYF. In DNA, the CDR3 is TGTGCCAGTAGTCCAACTAGCGGGGGTTACGAGCAGTACTTC.

The chain recombines TRBV3-1 (or the pseudogene TRBV3-2) with TRBJ2-2; D possibly corresponds to TRBD2 (6 bases). Germline lookup yields CDR1 LGHDT and CDR2 YNNKEL (reference sequence). The CDR3 is made up of 16 amino acids. V lost 3 bases and J lost 7, with 18 bases in between. Here the CDR3 reads CASSHPETRRDGELFF. The CDR3 bases are TGTGCCAGCAGCCATCCCGAGACTAGAAGAGACGGGGAGCTGTTTTTT.

The chain has TRBV27 and TRBJ1-1; TRBD1 matches at 7 bases. V was pared by 2 bases and J by 3 bases, with 9 bases of the junction left unmatched. The CDR3 is made up of 16 amino acids. CDR1 is MNHEY, CDR2 SMNVEV, per germline (reference sequence). Here the CDR3 reads CASSLPGQDRDTEAFF. The CDR3 DNA reads as TGTGCCAGCAGTTTACCCGGACAGGACCGGGACACTGAAGCTTTCTTT.

The V call is TRBV7-9, the J call TRBJ2-7; 7 bases map to TRBD1. The junction had 7 bases not matched to a gene; V was cut back by 7 bases and J by 4 bases. The CDR3 is 13 residues long. Per the germline V gene, CDR1 is SEHNR and CDR2 is FQNEAQ (reference sequence). In nucleotides, the CDR3 is TGTGCCAGCACCACTCTGACAGGGTACGAGCAGTACTTC. It encodes CASTTLTGYEQYF.

The J gene is TRBJ2-3, the V gene TRBV7-8, with 13 bases identical to TRBD2. Looked up from germline, CDR1 is SGHVS and CDR2 is FQNEAQ. Trimming removed 0 bases from V and 6 bases from J; junction bases left unmatched: 9. The length of the CDR3 is 18 residues. In DNA, the CDR3 is TGTGCCAGCAGCTTAGCGAGACTAGCGGGGGGACCAAGGGATACGCAGTATTTT. This gives the protein CASSLARLAGGPRDTQYF.

The rearrangement links TRBV7-2 to TRBJ1-2; 8 bases are shared with TRBD1. Germline CDR1 SGHTA, CDR2 FQGNSA. The V gene end was trimmed by 0 bases and the J gene end by 6 bases; junction bases not matched to a gene: 12. The CDR3 loop spans 17 amino acids. CDR3 protein: CASSLAQLLGRGHGYTF. CDR3 in DNA: TGTGCCAGCAGCTTAGCGCAACTTCTGGGCAGGGGGCATGGCTACACCTTC.

The genes are TRBV20-1 and TRBJ1-5; D not certain. This CDR3 region has 12 residues. The V and J ends lost 3 bases and 5 bases respectively, with 8 bases between them. Per the germline V gene, CDR1 is DFQATT and CDR2 is SNEGSKA (reference sequence). The CDR3 region has the DNA TGCAGTGCTAGTACGGGTGATCAGCCCCAGCATTTT. This translates into CSASTGDQPQHF.

The chain couples TRBV10-3 to TRBJ1-1; D might be TRBD1 (6 bases). CDR1 ENHRY and CDR2 SYGVKD come from the germline V gene. CDR3 length: 15 amino acids. V was cut by 6 bases and J by 1 base, with 15 bases left in between. The CDR3 DNA reads as TGTGCCATCAGGATGGCACAGGGAGAGAACACTGAAGCTTTCTTT. Translated, it gives CAIRMAQGENTEAFF.

The chain combines TRBV7-2 with TRBJ1-6, with 7 positions matching TRBD1. The CDR3 spans 15 residues. Germline V gives CDR1 SGHTA, CDR2 FQGNSA. After removal of 1 base from V and 8 bases from J, the junction contained 5 bases not matched to a gene. CDR3 residues: CASSLGLRGDSPLHF. The CDR3 DNA reads as TGTGCCAGCAGCTTAGGCCTCAGGGGGGATTCACCCCTCCACTTT.

V usage is TRBV28 and J usage is TRBJ2-1; D may be TRBD2 (5 bases). The CDR3 extends over 15 amino acids. Trimming took off 2 bases at V and 9 bases at J, with 17 bases between the two ends. Germline V gives CDR1 MDHEN, CDR2 SYDVKM. CDR3 sequence (DNA): TGTGCCAGCAGTTTAACGAGGGCAGGAATGACTGAGCAGTTCTTC. Its protein is CASSLTRAGMTEQFF.

This clone was counted only a few times. The chain uses TRBV6-5 and TRBJ1-1, with 7 bases fitting TRBD1. The CDR3 has 12 residues. Germline CDR1 is MNHEY and CDR2 is SVGAGI. J was trimmed by 8 bases and V by 6 bases; bases with no gene match: 6. CDR3 residues: CASSPRGDEAFF. In DNA form, the CDR3 reads TGTGCCAGCAGCCCCAGGGGGGACGAAGCTTTCTTT.

The rearrangement uses TRBV27 and TRBJ2-5; 10 bases fit TRBD2. CDR3 length: 16 amino acids. Germline V gives CDR1 MNHEY, CDR2 SMNVEV (reference sequence). The V segment lost 3 bases and the J segment 4 bases; nucleotides outside the gene matches: 8. The CDR3 bases are TGTGCCAGCAGTTTCAAGCGGGGGGGCCGGGGAGAGACCCAGTACTTC. Amino acid sequence: CASSFKRGGRGETQYF.

Details on this clone: Other DNA sequences from this sample encode an identical CDR3 as well. The chain employs TRBV5-1 and TRBJ2-3; 9 nucleotides match TRBD1. The ends lost 4 bases at V and 3 bases at J; junction bases unmatched: 3. The germline V gene encodes CDR1 SGHRS and CDR2 YFSETQ. The CDR3 totals 14 residues. The CDR3: CASSLDRGTDTQYF. CDR3 nucleotide sequence: TGCGCCAGCAGCCTCGACAGGGGGACAGATACGCAGTATTTT.

The V gene is TRBV7-3, the J gene TRBJ2-3, with TRBD2 matching 8 bases. The ends lost 2 bases at V and 8 bases at J; junction bases unmatched: 6. This CDR3 spans 14 amino acids. Germline V CDR1 and CDR2: SGHTA, FQGTGA. Here the CDR3 reads CASSLAGGTGTQYF. In DNA form, the CDR3 reads TGTGCCAGCAGCTTAGCGGGGGGCACTGGTACGCAGTATTTT.

The table lists this clone with a few counts. The chain combines TRBV5-1 with TRBJ2-1; D is perhaps TRBD2 (5 bases). The germline V and J ends were trimmed by 0 bases and 1 base, with 5 bases remaining between them. Germline CDR1 SGHRS, CDR2 YFSETQ. This CDR3 has 14 residues. In DNA, the CDR3 is TGCGCCAGCAGCTTGGCGGGATCCTACAATGAGCAGTTCTTC. It yields the protein CASSLAGSYNEQFF.

CDR3 DNA sequence: TGTGCCACCAGCAGAGATAGCGCACAACTCTCTGGAAACACCATATATTTT. It encodes CATSRDSAQLSGNTIYF. This sequence joins TRBV15 and TRBJ1-3, with no clear D. From germline, CDR1 is LNHNV and CDR2 YYDKDF (reference sequence). There are 17 residues in the CDR3. V lost 0 bases, J lost 0 bases, and 12 bases lay in between.

The chain combines TRBV7-2 with TRBJ2-2, with TRBD1 identical over 7 bases. Per the germline V gene, CDR1 is SGHTA and CDR2 is FQGNSA. After removal of 5 bases from V and 4 bases from J, the junction contained 7 bases not matched to a gene. CDR3 length: 15 residues. The CDR3 DNA is TGTGCCAGCAGCCTAATGGGACAGACCACCGGGGAGCTGTTTTTT. This gives the protein CASSLMGQTTGELFF.

The genes are TRBV11-2 and TRBJ2-1, with a possible D match to TRBD1 (6 bases). Trimming cost V 1 base and J 7 bases, with 11 bases left between them. The germline CDR1 and CDR2 sequences are SGHAT and FQNNGV. The CDR3 is 14 amino acids. CDR3 residues: CASSLVGAVNEQFF. CDR3 sequence (DNA): TGTGCCAGCAGCTTAGTGGGGGCTGTTAATGAGCAGTTCTTC. Complete variable domain (other parts from reference TRBV11-2 and TRBJ2-1): EAGVAQSPRYKIIEKRQSVAFWCNPISGHATLYWYQQILGQGPKLLIQFQNNGVVDDSQLPKDRFSAERLKGVDSTLKIQPAKLEDSAVYLCASSLVGAVNEQFFGPGTRLTVL.

V gene TRBV10-3 combines with J gene TRBJ2-3; D is perhaps TRBD2 (5 bases). The CDR3 covers 14 residues. The V and J ends lost 4 bases and 1 base respectively, with 9 bases between them. The germline V gene encodes CDR1 ENHRY and CDR2 SYGVKD. The CDR3 DNA follows: TGTGCCATCAGTGGTCTAGCTCGCACAGATACGCAGTATTTT. It codes for CAISGLARTDTQYF.

This clone has only a few counts. V is TRBV4-2 and J is TRBJ2-3; tentative D call: TRBD2 (5 bases). Germline values: CDR1 LGHNA, CDR2 YNFKEQ. The CDR3 sequence is 16 residues long. V dropped 0 bases and J dropped 1 base, with 11 bases sitting between them. Written as DNA, the CDR3 is TGTGCCAGCAGCCAAGAGCGGGCGGCGGGCACAGATACGCAGTATTTT. Protein sequence: CASSQERAAGTDTQYF.

The chain links TRBV28 to TRBJ1-2; perhaps TRBD1 as D (5 bases). V shed 4 bases and J shed 6 bases, with 9 bases lying between them. The CDR3 covers 12 residues. Germline loops: CDR1 MDHEN, CDR2 SYDVKM. CDR3 coding DNA: TGTGCCAGCAGTTATGGGGCCCATGGCTACACCTTC. The encoded protein is CASSYGAHGYTF.

The J gene is TRBJ2-1, the V gene TRBV9, with 7 bases lining up with TRBD2. CDR1 SGDLS and CDR2 YYNGEE come from the germline V gene. The CDR3 is made up of 15 amino acids. V shed 0 bases and J 4 bases; nucleotides not matched to a gene: 4. DNA of the CDR3: TGTGCCAGCAGCGTAGGAAGCGGGGCGTACAATGAGCAGTTCTTC. Translation: CASSVGSGAYNEQFF.

This clone was observed a few times. The CDR3 loop reads CASSMAGAQTYEQYF. DNA of the CDR3: TGTGCCAGTAGTATGGCGGGAGCACAGACCTACGAGCAGTACTTC. The chain couples TRBV19 to TRBJ2-7, with TRBD2 matching 7 bases. Germline CDR1 and CDR2: LNHDA and SQIVND (reference sequence). Unmatched junction bases numbered 7, after V lost 3 bases and J lost 2 bases. This CDR3 is 15 amino acids long.